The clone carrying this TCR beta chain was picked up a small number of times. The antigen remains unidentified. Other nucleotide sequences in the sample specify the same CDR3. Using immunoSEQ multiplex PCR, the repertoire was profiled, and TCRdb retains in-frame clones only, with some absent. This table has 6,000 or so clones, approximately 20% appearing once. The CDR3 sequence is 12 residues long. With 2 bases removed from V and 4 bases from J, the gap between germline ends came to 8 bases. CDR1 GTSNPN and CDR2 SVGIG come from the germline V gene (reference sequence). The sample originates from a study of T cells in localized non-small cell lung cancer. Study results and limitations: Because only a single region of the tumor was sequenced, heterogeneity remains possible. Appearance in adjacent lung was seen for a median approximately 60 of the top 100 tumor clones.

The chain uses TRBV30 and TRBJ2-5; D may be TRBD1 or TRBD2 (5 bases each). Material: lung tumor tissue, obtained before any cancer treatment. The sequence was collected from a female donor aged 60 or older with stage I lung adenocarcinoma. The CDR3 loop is CAWSRGGETQYF. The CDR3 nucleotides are TGTGCCTGGAGTCGTGGGGGAGAGACCCAGTACTTC.